This T cell receptor beta chain was retrieved from a study of blood T cell repertoires in COVID-19. Study-level information: Samples taken during acute and convalescent COVID-19 were collected in the United States, Italy and Spain. Nucleic acid was either cDNA or gDNA, and it came from T cells, B-cell-depleted T cells, or PBMCs.

Authors' data handling: Amplification of reference gene primers provided the estimated nucleated cell counts. Data came from immunoSEQ multiplex PCR; TCRdb stores just in-frame clones and leaves some out. D and trimming were read from the DNA, whereas the V and J calls and clone size are those reported in that table. The sample yields under 150,000 clones, roughly 80% seen once. The CDR3 contains 13 residues. CDR1 and CDR2 from the germline V gene are SGHTA and FQGNSA. V gave up 1 base and J gave up 5 bases, with 5 bases separating them. J is TRBJ1-4 and V is TRBV7-2; D remains unclear. The material sequenced was peripheral blood. The receptor comes from a woman aged 50 to 65 with active or convalescent COVID-19. CDR3 in amino acids: CASSLVQNEKLFF. The CDR3 region has the DNA TGTGCCAGCAGCTTAGTACAGAATGAAAAACTGTTTTTT.